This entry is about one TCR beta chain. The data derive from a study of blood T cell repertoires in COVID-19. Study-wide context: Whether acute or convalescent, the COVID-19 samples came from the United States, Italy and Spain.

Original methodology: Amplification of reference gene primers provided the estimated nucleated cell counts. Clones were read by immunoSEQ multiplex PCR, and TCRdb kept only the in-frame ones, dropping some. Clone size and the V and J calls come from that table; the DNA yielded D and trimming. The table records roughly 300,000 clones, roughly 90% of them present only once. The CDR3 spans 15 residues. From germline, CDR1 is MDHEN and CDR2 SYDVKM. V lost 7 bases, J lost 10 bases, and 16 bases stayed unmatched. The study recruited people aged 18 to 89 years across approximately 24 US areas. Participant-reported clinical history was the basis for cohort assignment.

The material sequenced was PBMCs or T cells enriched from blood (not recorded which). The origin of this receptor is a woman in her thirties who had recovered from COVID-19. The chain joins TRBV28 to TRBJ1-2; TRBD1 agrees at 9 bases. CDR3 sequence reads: CASTTSRGTGSYYTF. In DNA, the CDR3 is TGTGCCAGCACCACTTCGAGGGGGACAGGGAGTTACTACACCTTC.